This T cell receptor beta chain was recovered during a study of T cells in localized non-small cell lung cancer (dated by TCRdb to the early 2020s). Concerning the study at large: The study examined T cell repertoires in approximately 240 patients with early-stage NSCLC and compared tumors with uninvolved tumor-adjacent lungs. The cohort was made up of around 250 treatment-naive NSCLC patients whose localized lung tumors had been resected. A mean age of approximately 66 years was recorded for the NSCLC patients, of whom 129 were male and 90 to 110 were female.

At diagnosis, peripheral blood, uninvolved tumor-adjacent lung and tumor were collected and stored as a combination of fresh-frozen and FFPE material. For TCR repertoire profiling, blood samples were analyzed as peripheral blood mononuclear cells. A note on this clone: What this receptor recognizes is not known. Base qualities are not provided; no much larger clone lies one nucleotide away.

TCR beta CDR3 regions were sequenced from DNA using the immunoSEQ Assay. The authors processed their data as follows. To compute T cell density, TCR beta template counts were normalized to usable DNA, which was estimated by amplifying housekeeping genes. The preseqR package was used to estimate richness by extrapolating to 400,000 templates for PBMC samples and to 120,000 templates for tissue samples. Clonality was defined as one minus Pielou's evenness. Tissue-enriched TCRs were identified by differential abundance testing using productive amino-acid clonotypes, minimum total count 5 and alpha 0.1. The Jaccard Index and the Morisita Overlap Index were used to quantify repertoire overlap between compartments. GLIPH grouped TCR beta CDR3s together with public tetramer-defined viral CDR3s, and a viral motif had to include at least three viral sequences and also show V-gene enrichment. TCRdb's version of the immuneACCESS table is confined to in-frame rearrangements and falls short of the full clone set. An unresolved V gene accounts for under half of the shortfall where checked; the remainder is of unknown origin. V and J calls and clone size follow that table, whereas D and trimming were derived from the DNA. In all, the sample holds 50,000 to 70,000 clones, and 81% of those were seen once. The top ten clones comprise 4.7% of the sample.

CDR1 is given as LGHNA and CDR2 as YNFKEQ, both from the germline V gene. From its cysteine to its phenylalanine, the CDR3 spans 18 amino acids. The entry retains the CDR3 DNA only, 54 bases that are in frame from base 1. Trimming leaves V shorter by 7 bases and J shorter by 3 bases, with the junction holding 10 bases beyond the gene matches. Overall study results and their limits: Longer overall survival was associated with higher T cell density in blood, whereas shorter survival was associated with higher clonality in adjacent lung. Because of the exploratory design, TCR variables were selected using unadjusted p-values without false-discovery rate correction. Because multi-region tumor sequencing was not performed, intratumor heterogeneity could not be ruled out. Uninvolved tumor-adjacent lung showed the highest T cell clonality, higher than tumor, which suggests more focused antigenic responses in the uninvolved tumor-adjacent lung. A median of about 55 of the top 100 tumor clones were detected in paired uninvolved adjacent lung, and 28 of these tumor clones were also found among the top 100 clones of the paired uninvolved adjacent lung.

Here the chain combines TRBV4-2 and TRBJ2-2; 14 nucleotides in the junction match TRBD2. Source: PBMCs, taken before any cancer treatment. This receptor was obtained from a man aged 35 to 69 with stage II lung adenocarcinoma. The CDR3 region has the sequence CASNPTVTSGRDTGELFF. The nucleotide sequence is TGTGCCAGCAACCCAACGGTGACTAGCGGGAGGGACACCGGGGAGCTGTTTTTT.